A selection of T cell receptor beta chains follows, all from one sample in a study of CD4 T cells in relation to SARS-CoV-2 and coronaviruses. Repertoires were generated with immunoSEQ multiplex PCR, while TCRdb's copy carries only in-frame clones and drops some. The sample includes some 65,000 clones, over 70% of them seen just once. Sequenced: memory CD4+ T cells from PBMCs. All receptors come from a human donor in good health. Both conserved end residues are part of each CDR3. The order of the fields is J gene, D gene, clone size, V gene, CDR3 protein, CDR3 DNA. D genes are given only for firm matches. Clone size appears in some rows only: once, few, many, or a class for an expanded clone.

TRBJ2-7 TRBD2 - TRBV4-3 CASSSHPAGALYEQYF TGCGCCAGCAGCTCTCATCCAGCGGGGGCCCTCTACGAGCAGTACTTC
TRBJ1-5 - - TRBV2 CASRGDSSGNQPQHF TGTGCCAGCAGGGGTGACAGTAGCGGCAATCAGCCCCAGCATTTT
TRBJ2-4 - - TRBV28 CASSPWEAAKNIQYF TGTGCCAGCAGCCCTTGGGAGGCGGCCAAAAACATTCAGTACTTC
TRBJ2-3 TRBD2 - TRBV3-1/TRBV3-2 CASSLRASGTTDTQYF TGTGCCAGCAGCCTTCGAGCTAGCGGGACCACAGATACGCAGTATTTT
TRBJ2-6 TRBD1 - TRBV7-8 CASRSDRAYSGANVLTF TGTGCCAGCAGGTCGGACAGGGCGTACTCTGGGGCCAACGTCCTGACTTTC
TRBJ2-3 - - TRBV12-3/TRBV12-4 CASSTGTGTQYF TGTGCCAGCAGCACCGGGACTGGCACGCAGTATTTT
TRBJ2-5 - - TRBV12-3/TRBV12-4 CASSLWQQETQYF TGTGCCAGCAGTTTGTGGCAGCAAGAGACCCAGTACTTC
TRBJ2-5 - - TRBV12-5 CASGDQETQYF TGTGCTAGTGGTGACCAAGAGACCCAGTACTTC
TRBJ1-5 - - TRBV30 CAWSGQGSGSNQPQHF TGTGCCTGGAGTGGGCAGGGGAGTGGGAGCAATCAGCCCCAGCATTTT
TRBJ1-4 TRBD1 - TRBV4-1 CASSQDPRDRWEKLFF TGCGCCAGCAGCCAAGATCCCCGGGACAGGTGGGAAAAACTGTTTTTT
TRBJ1-2 - once TRBV7-5 CVRSWGSYGYTF TGTGTCAGAAGCTGGGGCTCCTATGGCTACACCTTC
TRBJ1-2 TRBD1 - TRBV6-5 CASSRWTGGYGYTF TGTGCCAGCAGTCGCTGGACAGGGGGGTATGGCTACACCTTC
TRBJ2-5 TRBD1 few TRBV27 CASKRGRGTLQETQYF TGTGCCAGCAAACGTGGCAGGGGGACGTTACAAGAGACCCAGTACTTC
TRBJ1-4 - - TRBV30 CAWRERAANEKLFF TGTGCCTGGAGGGAGAGGGCAGCTAATGAAAAACTGTTTTTT
TRBJ2-2 - few TRBV5-1 CASRIVMNTGELFF TGCGCCAGCAGAATTGTTATGAACACCGGGGAGCTGTTTTTT
TRBJ1-4 TRBD1 - TRBV14 CASSQWGQTSTNEKLFF TGTGCCAGCAGCCAATGGGGACAGACTTCAACTAATGAAAAACTGTTTTTT
TRBJ2-6 TRBD1 - TRBV3-1/TRBV3-2 CASSRTGGHSGANVLTF TGTGCCAGCAGCCGGACAGGGGGCCACTCTGGGGCCAACGTCCTGACTTTC
TRBJ1-4 - - TRBV3-1/TRBV3-2 CASSLRAQMEKLFF TGTGCCAGCAGCCTCCGGGCCCAGATGGAAAAACTGTTTTTT
TRBJ2-6 TRBD1 - TRBV2 CATKRQGAGVLTF TGTGCCACCAAACGACAGGGGGCGGGCGTCCTGACTTTC
TRBJ1-2 - - TRBV7-3 CASSLTGPANYGYTF TGTGCCAGCAGCTTAACAGGGCCCGCTAACTATGGCTACACCTTC
TRBJ1-1 - - TRBV5-4 CASSTGQPLPEAFF TGTGCCAGCAGCACCGGACAGCCTCTGCCTGAAGCTTTCTTT
TRBJ2-6 - - TRBV27 CASSLSGANVLTF TGTGCCAGCAGTTTATCTGGGGCCAACGTCCTGACTTTC
TRBJ2-1 - - TRBV5-1 CASSLPWSSYNEQFF TGCGCCAGCAGCTTGCCCTGGAGCTCCTACAATGAGCAGTTCTTC
TRBJ1-1 - - TRBV30 CAWSPLGGSVFLYTEAFF TGTGCCTGGAGTCCTCTCGGGGGGTCCGTATTCTTATACACTGAAGCTTTCTTT
TRBJ1-1 - - TRBV28 CASNLWGNTEAFF TGTGCCAGCAACCTGTGGGGGAACACTGAAGCTTTCTTT
TRBJ1-1 - - TRBV24-1 CATSDNPGGEAFF TGTGCCACCAGTGACAATCCGGGCGGTGAAGCTTTCTTT
TRBJ2-7 - - TRBV3-1/TRBV3-2 CASSQDAEQYF TGTGCCAGCAGCCAAGACGCCGAGCAGTACTTC
TRBJ1-3 - once TRBV4-1 CASSDPASGNTIYF TGCGCCAGCAGCGATCCTGCCTCTGGAAACACCATATATTTT
TRBJ2-7 - - TRBV5-1 CASSLAAAYEQYF TGCGCCAGCAGCTTGGCAGCAGCCTACGAGCAGTACTTC
TRBJ2-3 TRBD2 once TRBV3-1/TRBV3-2 CASSPRTSGFTDTQYF TGTGCCAGCAGCCCACGGACTAGCGGCTTCACAGATACGCAGTATTTT
TRBJ2-6 - few TRBV7-2 CASSLKRFRTGANVLTF TGTGCCAGCAGCTTAAAGCGTTTCAGGACTGGGGCCAACGTCCTGACTTTC
TRBJ2-1 - - TRBV5-1 CASSLDLGEQFF TGCGCCAGCAGCCTTGACTTGGGTGAGCAGTTCTTC
TRBJ1-2 - - TRBV2 CASTGEVGSGYTF TGTGCCAGCACGGGGGAGGTGGGTAGCGGCTACACCTTC
TRBJ1-6 - once TRBV28 CASSTTGRLDNSPLHF TGTGCCAGCAGTACTACAGGGAGGTTGGATAATTCACCCCTCCACTTT
TRBJ1-1 - - TRBV2 CASTQTAQGTEAFF TGTGCCAGCACCCAGACAGCTCAAGGGACTGAAGCTTTCTTT
TRBJ1-4 TRBD1 - TRBV4-1 CASSLTGQDDEKLFF TGCGCCAGCAGCCTAACGGGACAGGACGATGAAAAACTGTTTTTT
TRBJ2-5 - - TRBV5-1 CASSLDRDQETQYF TGCGCCAGCAGCTTGGACAGGGACCAAGAGACCCAGTACTTC
TRBJ1-6 TRBD1 - TRBV4-3 CASSQADRDNSPLHF TGCGCCAGCAGCCAAGCGGACAGGGATAATTCACCCCTCCACTTT
TRBJ2-3 - - TRBV5-6 CASSLVRGLSTDTQYF TGTGCCAGCAGCTTGGTAAGGGGGTTAAGTACAGATACGCAGTATTTT
TRBJ2-3 - - TRBV4-1 CASSQSYSQPTDTQYF TGCGCCAGCAGCCAATCTTACTCACAACCCACAGATACGCAGTATTTT
TRBJ1-2 - - TRBV3-1/TRBV3-2 CASSDRWSVAGYGYTF TGTGCCAGCAGCGACCGCTGGTCCGTGGCGGGTTATGGCTACACCTTC
TRBJ1-2 - - TRBV10-3 CAIKGGGRGNYGYTF TGTGCCATCAAGGGCGGGGGCAGGGGAAACTATGGCTACACCTTC
TRBJ2-5 - - TRBV5-1 CASSLEDQETQYF TGCGCCAGCAGCTTGGAGGACCAAGAGACCCAGTACTTC
TRBJ1-1 - once TRBV6-6 CASSWGSALNTEAFF TGTGCCAGCAGTTGGGGTTCAGCCTTGAACACTGAAGCTTTCTTT
TRBJ1-2 - - TRBV7-3 CASSNDRFGYTF TGTGCCAGCAGCAATGACAGGTTTGGCTACACCTTC
TRBJ2-5 - - TRBV30 CAWSVLGGETQYF TGTGCCTGGAGTGTACTCGGGGGAGAGACCCAGTACTTC
TRBJ2-1 - - TRBV29-1 CSVEGAGSSYNEQFF TGCAGCGTTGAAGGGGCGGGTAGCTCCTACAATGAGCAGTTCTTC
TRBJ1-2 - - TRBV19 CASSINGNYGYTF TGTGCCAGTAGTATCAACGGGAACTATGGCTACACCTTC
TRBJ2-7 - - TRBV28 CASRSYRYEQYF TGTGCCAGCAGGTCCTACAGGTACGAGCAGTACTTC
TRBJ2-1 TRBD2 - TRBV7-8 CASRSPGLAGQEQFF TGTGCCAGCAGATCTCCGGGACTAGCGGGTCAAGAGCAGTTCTTC
TRBJ2-7 TRBD2 - TRBV18 CASSSLAEEQYF TGTGCCAGCTCATCACTAGCGGAAGAGCAGTACTTC
TRBJ1-2 - - TRBV7-2 CASSLGKLNYGYTF TGTGCCAGCAGCTTGGGCAAACTCAACTATGGCTACACCTTC
TRBJ2-1 TRBD1 - TRBV11-2 CASSLGAGGRGSYNEQFF TGTGCCAGCAGCTTAGGGGCAGGGGGAAGGGGTTCCTACAATGAGCAGTTCTTC
TRBJ1-3 - - TRBV18 CASSQDGSGNTIYF TGTGCCAGCTCACAGGACGGCTCTGGAAACACCATATATTTT
TRBJ1-2 - - TRBV28 CASSLLGGGYTF TGTGCCAGCAGTTTATTGGGGGGTGGCTACACCTTC